This TCR beta chain was sequenced during a study of cytomegalovirus exposure and HLA in healthy donors. Regarding the study as a whole: Researchers catalogued approximately 170 TCR beta chains as cytomegalovirus-associated.

The CDR3 covers 16 residues. CDR1 is SGHRS, CDR2 YFSETQ, per germline. Unmatched junction bases numbered 5, after V lost 4 bases and J lost 5 bases. The PCR was carried out with 60 Vbeta primers and 13 Jbeta primers. Measured with immunoSEQ multiplex PCR; TCRdb has only the in-frame clones, and not every one. The sample carries roughly 150,000 clones, 73% recorded once. With regard to this clone: Its antigen is currently unknown.

The chain employs TRBV5-1 and TRBJ2-2, with TRBD2 matching over 13 bases. Sequences were obtained from PBMCs. This sequence originates from a woman under 30 in good health and CMV-seronegative. In DNA, the CDR3 is TGCGCCAGCAGCGTCACTAGCGGGGGGGCAACCGGGGAGCTGTTTTTT. It is translated as CASSVTSGGATGELFF.